These T cell receptor beta chains were read from a single sample in a study of blood T cell repertoires in COVID-19. Some clones are missing from TCRdb's copy, which holds only in-frame ones; the method was immunoSEQ multiplex PCR. Seen here are some 320,000 clones, roughly 86% observed once, and the top ten hold approximately 5%. Source material: PBMCs or T cells enriched from blood (not recorded which). The receptors derive from a young woman who had recovered from COVID-19. Each CDR3 is given with its conserved first and last residue. D genes are given only for firm matches. Where a row states a size, it is once, few, many or the class of an expanded clone; other rows omit it.

v_gene: TRBV7-3; d_gene: -; len: 15; abundance: -; j_gene: TRBJ2-1; CDR3nt: TGTGCCAGCAGCCTCCTACGAGCCGGAGGCAATGAGCAGTTCTTC; CDR3aa: CASSLLRAGGNEQFF
v_gene: TRBV20-1; d_gene: -; len: 11; abundance: -; j_gene: TRBJ1-2; CDR3nt: TGCAGTGCTAGCAGGGCGTTTGGCTACACCTTC; CDR3aa: CSASRAFGYTF
v_gene: TRBV9; d_gene: TRBD2; len: 16; abundance: -; j_gene: TRBJ2-3; CDR3nt: TGTGCCAGCAGCGTAGGACCGGGACGGGGGGCAGATACGCAGTATTTT; CDR3aa: CASSVGPGRGADTQYF
v_gene: TRBV3-1/TRBV3-2; d_gene: -; len: 13; abundance: -; j_gene: TRBJ2-7; CDR3nt: TGTGCCAGCAGCTACAGGGATCCCTACGAGCAGTACTTC; CDR3aa: CASSYRDPYEQYF
v_gene: TRBV7-2; d_gene: TRBD2; len: 15; abundance: -; j_gene: TRBJ2-1; CDR3nt: TGTGCCAGCAGCTCTATGGCGGGGGTCTACAATGAGCAGTTCTTC; CDR3aa: CASSSMAGVYNEQFF
v_gene: TRBV5-4; d_gene: TRBD2; len: 18; abundance: -; j_gene: TRBJ2-2; CDR3nt: TGTGCCAGCAGCTTGGTATTACTAGCGGGGGGGACAACCGGGGAGCTGTTTTTT; CDR3aa: CASSLVLLAGGTTGELFF
v_gene: TRBV7-9; d_gene: -; len: 11; abundance: -; j_gene: TRBJ1-4; CDR3nt: TGTGCCGGGGGAGGGGATGAAAAACTGTTTTTT; CDR3aa: CAGGGDEKLFF
v_gene: TRBV9; d_gene: TRBD1; len: 15; abundance: -; j_gene: TRBJ1-1; CDR3nt: TGTGCCAGCAGCGCAATTGGACAGGGGAACACTGAAGCTTTCTTT; CDR3aa: CASSAIGQGNTEAFF
v_gene: TRBV7-7; d_gene: -; len: 14; abundance: once; j_gene: TRBJ2-5; CDR3nt: TGTGCTAGCAGCTTAGACCCTAGTGGAGAGACCCAGTACTTC; CDR3aa: CASSLDPSGETQYF
v_gene: TRBV6-2/TRBV6-3; d_gene: -; len: 16; abundance: few; j_gene: TRBJ2-3; CDR3nt: TGTGCCAGCAGTTCAGCCCTGGGGCCACACACAGATACGCAGTATTTT; CDR3aa: CASSSALGPHTDTQYF
v_gene: TRBV6-5; d_gene: TRBD1; len: 13; abundance: -; j_gene: TRBJ2-1; CDR3nt: TGTGCCAGCGGACAGGGTTTCTACAATGAGCAGTTCTTC; CDR3aa: CASGQGFYNEQFF
v_gene: TRBV7-9; d_gene: -; len: 15; abundance: medium-sized; j_gene: TRBJ1-1; CDR3nt: TGTGCCAGCAGCCATAACAGGGATGTGAACACTGAAGCTTTCTTT; CDR3aa: CASSHNRDVNTEAFF
v_gene: TRBV5-6; d_gene: -; len: 15; abundance: -; j_gene: TRBJ1-1; CDR3nt: TGTGCCAGCAGCTTGGTCTCACGACTGACCACTGAAGCTTTCTTT; CDR3aa: CASSLVSRLTTEAFF
v_gene: TRBV7-2; d_gene: TRBD2; len: 17; abundance: -; j_gene: TRBJ2-7; CDR3nt: TGTGCCAGCAGCTTAGTAGGGGTGATAGCGGGAGCCTACGAGCAGTACTTC; CDR3aa: CASSLVGVIAGAYEQYF
v_gene: TRBV2; d_gene: -; len: 18; abundance: -; j_gene: TRBJ1-6; CDR3nt: TGTGCCAGCAGTGGGGACAAAGCCCTTTCCTCCTATAATTCACCCCTCCACTTT; CDR3aa: CASSGDKALSSYNSPLHF
v_gene: TRBV30; d_gene: -; len: 13; abundance: -; j_gene: TRBJ1-4; CDR3nt: TGTGCCTGGAATGAGCGCCCTGGGGGGAAACTGTTTTTT; CDR3aa: CAWNERPGGKLFF
v_gene: TRBV5-1; d_gene: -; len: 15; abundance: -; j_gene: TRBJ2-1; CDR3nt: TGCGCCAGCAGCCCACAGGGAAGCTCCTACAATGAGCAGTTCTTC; CDR3aa: CASSPQGSSYNEQFF
v_gene: TRBV5-1; d_gene: TRBD1; len: 15; abundance: -; j_gene: TRBJ1-1; CDR3nt: TGCGCCAGCACTATACAGGGGTTGGAGGACACTGAAGCTTTCTTT; CDR3aa: CASTIQGLEDTEAFF
v_gene: TRBV18; d_gene: TRBD1; len: 14; abundance: -; j_gene: TRBJ2-5; CDR3nt: TGTGCCAGCTCACCAACAGGGGCCGTAGAGACCCAGTACTTC; CDR3aa: CASSPTGAVETQYF
v_gene: TRBV3-1/TRBV3-2; d_gene: -; len: 15; abundance: once; j_gene: TRBJ2-2; CDR3nt: TGTGCCAGCAGCCAAGAGGGGGCTCGGACCGGGGAGCTGTTTTTT; CDR3aa: CASSQEGARTGELFF
v_gene: TRBV5-5; d_gene: -; len: 13; abundance: -; j_gene: TRBJ1-2; CDR3nt: TGTGCCAGCAGCTTGCCGGGGAACTATGGCTACACCTTC; CDR3aa: CASSLPGNYGYTF
v_gene: TRBV5-1; d_gene: TRBD1; len: 15; abundance: -; j_gene: TRBJ1-4; CDR3nt: TGCGCCAGCAGCGGCGGACAGGGATCTTATGAAAAACTGTTTTTT; CDR3aa: CASSGGQGSYEKLFF
v_gene: TRBV4-1; d_gene: TRBD1; len: 15; abundance: -; j_gene: TRBJ2-7; CDR3nt: TGCGCCAGCAGCCAAGATAAGTGGGGACAGGGCGAGCAGTACTTC; CDR3aa: CASSQDKWGQGEQYF
v_gene: TRBV29-1; d_gene: -; len: 13; abundance: -; j_gene: TRBJ2-7; CDR3nt: TGCAGCGTTGAAAATCAGGGGTACTACGAGCAGTACTTC; CDR3aa: CSVENQGYYEQYF
v_gene: TRBV4-1; d_gene: -; len: 18; abundance: -; j_gene: TRBJ1-2; CDR3nt: TGCGCCAGCAGCCAAGTGGGGAACAGGGCGCTATTTAACTATGGCTACACCTTC; CDR3aa: CASSQVGNRALFNYGYTF
v_gene: TRBV7-2; d_gene: -; len: 15; abundance: -; j_gene: TRBJ2-4; CDR3nt: TGTGCCAGCAGCTCCCGACGGACTGGTGAGGACATTCAGTACTTC; CDR3aa: CASSSRRTGEDIQYF
v_gene: TRBV7-9; d_gene: TRBD1; len: 13; abundance: -; j_gene: TRBJ1-2; CDR3nt: TGTGCCAGCAGCTTAGGGACAGGGAGTGGCTACACCTTC; CDR3aa: CASSLGTGSGYTF
v_gene: TRBV9; d_gene: -; len: 17; abundance: -; j_gene: TRBJ2-1; CDR3nt: TGTGCCAGCAGCGTAGAAGCAGGGCAATACTACAATGAGCAGCAGTTCTTC; CDR3aa: CASSVEAGQYYNEQQFF
v_gene: TRBV10-3; d_gene: -; len: 13; abundance: -; j_gene: TRBJ1-1; CDR3nt: TGTGCCATCAGTGACAGGGTTGTAACTGAAGCTTTCTTT; CDR3aa: CAISDRVVTEAFF
v_gene: TRBV3-1/TRBV3-2; d_gene: TRBD1; len: 17; abundance: -; j_gene: TRBJ1-1; CDR3nt: TGTGCCAGCAGCCATCAGGACAGGGTATCAGACAACACTGAAGCTTTCTTT; CDR3aa: CASSHQDRVSDNTEAFF
v_gene: TRBV5-6; d_gene: -; len: 19; abundance: -; j_gene: TRBJ2-2; CDR3nt: TGTGCCAGCAGCCCGGAGGGTAATTCTAACCTTCTTAACACCGGGGAGCTGTTTTTT; CDR3aa: CASSPEGNSNLLNTGELFF
v_gene: TRBV6-6; d_gene: TRBD2; len: 18; abundance: -; j_gene: TRBJ2-3; CDR3nt: TGTGCCAGCAGTCCAAGCGGGGGGGTTGGAAGGGGCACAGATACGCAGTATTTT; CDR3aa: CASSPSGGVGRGTDTQYF